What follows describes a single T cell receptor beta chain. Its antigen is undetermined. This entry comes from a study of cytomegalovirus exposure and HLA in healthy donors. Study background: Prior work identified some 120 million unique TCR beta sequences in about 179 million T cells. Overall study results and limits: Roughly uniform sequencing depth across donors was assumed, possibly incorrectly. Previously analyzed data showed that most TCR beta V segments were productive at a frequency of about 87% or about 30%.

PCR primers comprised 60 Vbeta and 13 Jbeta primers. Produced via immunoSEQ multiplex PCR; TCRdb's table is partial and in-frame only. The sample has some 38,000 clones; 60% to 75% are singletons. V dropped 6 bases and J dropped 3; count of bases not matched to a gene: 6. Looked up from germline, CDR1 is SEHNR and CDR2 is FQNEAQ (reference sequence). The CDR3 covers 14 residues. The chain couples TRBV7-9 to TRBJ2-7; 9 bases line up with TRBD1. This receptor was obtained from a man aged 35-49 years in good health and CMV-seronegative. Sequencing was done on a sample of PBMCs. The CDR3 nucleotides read TGTGCCAGCAGAAGGACAGGGGACAGCTACGAGCAGTACTTC. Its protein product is CASRRTGDSYEQYF.